Included here is one TCR beta chain sequence, with context. This clonotype was seen only a few times. Its specific antigen is unknown. No base qualities exist here, and no much larger clone lies one base off it. The treatment or condition label on this specimen signifies: allogeneic hematopoietic cell transplantation with graft depleted of TCRalphabeta T cells and CD19 B cells. The transplant recipients were children given TCRalphabeta/CD19-depleted allogeneic hematopoietic cell grafts. Receptor libraries were prepared by PCR. Sequencing was performed on an Illumina HiSeq 2500. TCR libraries were prepared with molecular barcoding, using unique molecular identifiers to normalize TCRbeta repertoire quantification. Starting from the raw public reads, TCRdb applied fastp trimming at Q25, assembled clones with MiXCR and retained in-frame beta chains. CDR3 protein duplicates are merged, each entry listing the most common genes and DNA. The sample table lists around 450,000 distinct CDR3 sequences, 16% of them with a count of one. The ten most abundant clones make up over 25% of the sample.

This entry comes from a study of T-cell reconstitution after alpha-beta-depleted transplantation in children listed by TCRdb under 2016. Concerning the study at large: Using TCR repertoire profiling, the study followed T-cell immune reconstitution in a quantitative way in children after TCRalphabeta/CD19-depleted allogeneic hematopoietic cell transplantation. The paper's findings and limits, for the study overall: Over subsequent months, a decline in hyperexpanded clone frequencies was noted, and after one year, T-cell counts and TCRbeta diversity were mostly ascribed to newly produced T cells. About two months after transplant, the apparently early recovery of alphabetaT-cell counts reportedly depended on just several hundred clones that had expanded rapidly and came from non-depleted graft cells. In some patients, the high TCRbeta diversity seen at day 60 was put down to recipient T cells and intrathymic progenitors that had survived conditioning.

Between the V and J ends, shortened by 0 bases and 6 bases respectively, the junction contains 12 bases. Including cysteine and phenylalanine, the CDR3 has 15 amino acids. Kept here is only the CDR3 DNA, which spans 45 bases and is read in frame from base 1. The germline V gene supplies CDR1 ENHRY and CDR2 SYGVKD. The chain is made from TRBV10-3 and TRBJ2-1; tentative D gene TRBD2, with 7 bases matching. The sample here was PBMCs, mostly from graft donor cells, taken 360 days after TCRalphabeta/CD19-depleted stem cell transplant. The origin of this receptor is a boy less than two years old who had a stem cell transplant for Wiskott-Aldrich syndrome, so the T cells may come from the graft donor. The DNA reads TGTGCCATCAGTGAGTCCGGGGGGCGAAGCAATGAGCAGTTCTTC. This codes for CAISESGGRSNEQFF.